This TCR beta chain was retrieved from a study of PD-L1 blockade in urothelial cancer. Study-level background: T cell content in blood samples showed a median of about 140,000.

V lost 3 bases and J 2 bases, leaving 10 bases between the germline ends. The germline V gene encodes CDR1 KGHSH and CDR2 LQKENI. This CDR3 spans 14 amino acids. The method was immunoSEQ multiplex PCR; TCRdb's version includes in-frame clones alone and lacks a portion of them. This table has more than 85,000 clones, about 89% appearing once. The sample was PBMCs, taken around atezolizumab (anti-PD-L1) treatment. The V gene is TRBV18, the J gene TRBJ1-2; tentative D call: TRBD1 (6 bases). The TCR sequence derives from a woman older than 75 with urothelial cancer. The CDR3 nucleotides read TGTGCCAGCTCACCCGAGGGGGAGAACTATGGCTACACCTTC. Translated: CASSPEGENYGYTF.